The 11 T cell receptor beta chains listed next were all sequenced from one sample in a study of response to subunit inactivated influenza vaccine. MiXCR was run by TCRdb on the RT-PCR reads, yielding one entry per CDR3 protein. Found here are 650,000 to 800,000 distinct CDR3 sequences, approximately 14% of them singletons; the top ten hold around 6.5%. Sequences were derived from PBMCs from blood, sampled around 14 days before vaccination. The receptors originated from a man aged 45 to 65 who received an inactivated influenza vaccine.

The chain employs TRBV21-1 and TRBJ2-5; the table's D gene call, TRBD2, was not cross checked with the DNA. TRBV21-1 is reported as a pseudogene. The CDR3 is 11 amino acids. CDR3: CASSKRPYDYF. The CDR3 DNA reads as TGTGCCAGCAGCAAACGGCCCTATGATTACTTC.

This clonotype has at least ten counts. The CDR3 reads CASSQTTGSYEQYF. For the CDR3, the DNA is TGCGCCAGCAGCCAGACGACAGGCTCCTACGAGCAGTACTTC. This chain links TRBV4-3 with TRBJ2-7; maybe TRBD1 (6 bases). Trimming removed 3 bases at V and 0 bases at J, with 9 bases between. The CDR3 is 14 amino acids. CDR1 is LGHNA, CDR2 YSLEER, per germline.

This clonotype was seen repeatedly, ten times or more. This chain links TRBV9 with TRBJ2-6, with 12 bases lining up with TRBD2. Germline CDR1 SGDLS, CDR2 YYNGEE. There are 20 residues in the CDR3. V shed 0 bases, J shed 0 bases, and the junction held 7 bases outside the gene matches. CDR3 region: CASSVARGLAGFSGANVLTF. CDR3 nucleotides: TGTGCCAGCAGCGTAGCAAGGGGACTAGCGGGTTTCTCTGGGGCCAACGTCCTGACTTTC.

This chain links TRBV28 with TRBJ2-7, with D possibly TRBD2 on 7 matching bases. This CDR3 has 19 residues. V was cut by 7 bases and J by 3 bases, with 31 bases left in between. Germline values: CDR1 MDHEN, CDR2 SYDVKM. The CDR3 sequence: CASNLPPGGRGKGYYEQYF. In DNA form, the CDR3 reads TGTGCCAGCAACCTCCCCCCCGGGGGGCGCGGGAAAGGATACTACGAGCAGTACTTC.

This clonotype turned up a few times. The rearrangement uses TRBV11-3 and TRBJ2-1; D might be TRBD1 (6 bases). CDR3 length equals 14 residues. Trimming removed 3 bases from V and 7 bases from J, with 13 bases in between. CDR1 and CDR2 from the germline V gene are SGHNT and YENEEA. In nucleotides, the CDR3 is TGTGCCAGCAGCTTTGGGACAACTGGGAATGAGCAGTTCTTC. This encodes CASSFGTTGNEQFF.

The count of this clonotype is one. V and J are TRBV11-2 and TRBJ2-7; TRBD1 aligns across 7 bases. The CDR3 is made up of 15 amino acids. The germline V gene has CDR1 SGHAT and CDR2 FQNNGV. The junction had 10 bases not matched to a gene; V was cut back by 5 bases and J by 3 bases. CDR3 bases: TGTGCCAGCAGCCTACTAGGGACAGACCTCTACGAGCAGTACTTC. Encoded protein: CASSLLGTDLYEQYF.

For the CDR3, the DNA is TGCGCCAGCAGCCAAGTCTCAGGGGAGACCCAGTACTTC. This sequence encodes CASSQVSGETQYF. The genes are TRBV4-3 and TRBJ2-5, with D possibly being TRBD1 (5 bases). There are 13 residues in the CDR3. V was cut by 1 base and J by 5 bases, with 8 bases left in between. Germline values: CDR1 LGHNA, CDR2 YSLEER.

The chain couples TRBV11-2 to TRBJ2-3, with D unclear. The CDR3 is 13 amino acids. Germline-derived CDR1 and CDR2 are SGHAT and FQNNGV. The V end lost 0 bases, the J end lost 14 bases, and 15 bases lay between the germline ends. The CDR3 sequence: CASSLDRSRLGYF. The CDR3 region has the DNA TGTGCCAGCAGCTTAGATCGGTCAAGACTGGGGTATTTT.

A few counts support this clonotype. The chain employs TRBV7-3 and TRBJ2-1, with D tentatively TRBD2 (5 bases). The CDR3 sequence is 13 residues long. The germline gives CDR1 SGHTA, CDR2 FQGTGA. Trimming shortened V by 2 bases and J by 8 bases, and 10 bases separated the two germline ends. The CDR3 reads CASSLYLRDEQFF. The DNA of the CDR3 is TGTGCCAGCAGCTTATATTTGCGGGATGAGCAGTTCTTC. Full variable domain (remainder filled in from reference TRBV7-3 and TRBJ2-1): GAGVSQTPSNKVTEKGKYVELRCDPISGHTALYWYRQSLGQGPEFLIYFQGTGAADDSGLPNDRFFAVRPEGSVSTLKIQRTERGDSAVYLCASSLYLRDEQFFGPGTRLTVL.

A few counts support this clonotype. The chain is built from TRBV2 and TRBJ1-2, with a tentative D call TRBD1 (6 bases). Deletions cut 7 bases from V and 0 bases from J, with 12 bases between. The CDR3 spans 14 residues. Germline CDR1 SNHLY, CDR2 FYNNEI. CDR3 DNA sequence: TGTGCCAGCAAATCGGACAGATCTAACTATGGCTACACCTTC. Protein: CASKSDRSNYGYTF.

The V gene is TRBV9, the J gene TRBJ2-2; D is unclear. The germline CDR1 and CDR2 sequences are SGDLS and YYNGEE. With 3 bases removed from V and 4 bases from J, the gap between germline ends came to 7 bases. The CDR3 consists of 13 residues. The CDR3 DNA sequence: TGTGCCAGCAGCGCCGACGGCACCGGGGAGCTGTTTTTT. Protein sequence: CASSADGTGELFF. The full variable domain, completed using reference TRBV9 and TRBJ2-2, is DSGVTQTPKHLITATGQRVTLRCSPRSGDLSVYWYQQSLDQGLQFLIQYYNGEERAKGNILERFSAQQFPDLHSELNLSSLELGDSALYFCASSADGTGELFFGEGSRLTVL.